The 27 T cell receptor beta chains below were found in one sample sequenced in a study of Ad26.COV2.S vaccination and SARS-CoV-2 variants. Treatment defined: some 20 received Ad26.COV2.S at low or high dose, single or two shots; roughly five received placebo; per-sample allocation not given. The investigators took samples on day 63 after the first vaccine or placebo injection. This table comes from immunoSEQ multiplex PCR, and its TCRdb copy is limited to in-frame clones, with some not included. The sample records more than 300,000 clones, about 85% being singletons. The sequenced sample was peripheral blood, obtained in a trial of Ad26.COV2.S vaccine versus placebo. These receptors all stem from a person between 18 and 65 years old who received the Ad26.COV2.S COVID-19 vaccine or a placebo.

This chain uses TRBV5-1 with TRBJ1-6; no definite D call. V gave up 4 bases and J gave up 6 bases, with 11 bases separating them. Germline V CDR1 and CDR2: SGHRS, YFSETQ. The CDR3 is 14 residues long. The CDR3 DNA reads TGCGCCAGCAGCCCGCCGGACCCTAATTCACCCCTCCACTTT. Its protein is CASSPPDPNSPLHF.

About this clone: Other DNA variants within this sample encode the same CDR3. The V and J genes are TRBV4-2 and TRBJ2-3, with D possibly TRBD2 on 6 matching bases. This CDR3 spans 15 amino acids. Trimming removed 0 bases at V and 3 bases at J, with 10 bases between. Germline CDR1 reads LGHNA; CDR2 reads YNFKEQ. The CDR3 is CASSQDRGETDTQYF. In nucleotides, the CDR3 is TGTGCCAGCAGCCAAGATCGCGGGGAAACAGATACGCAGTATTTT.

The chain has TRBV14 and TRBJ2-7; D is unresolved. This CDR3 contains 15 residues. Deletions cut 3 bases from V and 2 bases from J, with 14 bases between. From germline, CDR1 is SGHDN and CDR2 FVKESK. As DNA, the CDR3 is TGTGCCAGCAGCCATAGTAGAACACCAACCTACGAGCAGTACTTC. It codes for CASSHSRTPTYEQYF.

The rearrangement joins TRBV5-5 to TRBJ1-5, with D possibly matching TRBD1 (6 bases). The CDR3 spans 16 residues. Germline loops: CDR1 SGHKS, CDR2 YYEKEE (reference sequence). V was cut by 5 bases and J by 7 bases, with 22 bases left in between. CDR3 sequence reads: CASSRGQGRGVQPQHF. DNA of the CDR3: TGTGCCAGCAGTCGGGGGCAGGGACGAGGGGTACAGCCCCAGCATTTT.

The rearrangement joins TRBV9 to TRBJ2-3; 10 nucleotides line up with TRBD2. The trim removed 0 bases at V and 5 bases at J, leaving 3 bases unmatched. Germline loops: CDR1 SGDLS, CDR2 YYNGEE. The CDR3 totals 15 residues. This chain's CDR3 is CASSVVASGGDTQYF. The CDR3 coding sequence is TGTGCCAGCAGCGTAGTGGCTAGCGGGGGAGATACGCAGTATTTT.

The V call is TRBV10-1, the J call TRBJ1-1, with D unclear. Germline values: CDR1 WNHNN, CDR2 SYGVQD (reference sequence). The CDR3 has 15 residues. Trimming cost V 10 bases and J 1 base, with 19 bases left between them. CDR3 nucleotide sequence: TGCGCCACCCGACCGGACGGTCTTGGGAACACTGAAGCTTTCTTT. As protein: CATRPDGLGNTEAFF.

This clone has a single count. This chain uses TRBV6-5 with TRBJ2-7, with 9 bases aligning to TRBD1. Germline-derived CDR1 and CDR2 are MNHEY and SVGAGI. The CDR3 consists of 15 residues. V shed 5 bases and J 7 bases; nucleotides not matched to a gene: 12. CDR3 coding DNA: TGTGCCAGCAGTCTCCCGGGACAGGGATCTAGGGAGCAGTACTTC. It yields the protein CASSLPGQGSREQYF.

The CDR3: CASSVAGTGGTSEQYF. CDR3 DNA: TGTGCCAGCAGCGTAGCAGGAACGGGGGGCACGAGCGAGCAGTACTTC. The chain couples TRBV9 to TRBJ2-7; maybe TRBD2 (7 bases). Trimming stripped 0 bases from V and 6 bases from J, with 19 bases between. The germline V gene has CDR1 SGDLS and CDR2 YYNGEE. The CDR3 is 16 amino acids.

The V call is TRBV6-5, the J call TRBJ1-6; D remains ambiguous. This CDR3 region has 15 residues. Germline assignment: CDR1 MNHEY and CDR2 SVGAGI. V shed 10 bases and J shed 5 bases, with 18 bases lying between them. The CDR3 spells CATPPVTIHNSPLHF. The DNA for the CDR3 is TGTGCCACCCCCCCCGTCACCATACATAATTCACCCCTCCACTTT.

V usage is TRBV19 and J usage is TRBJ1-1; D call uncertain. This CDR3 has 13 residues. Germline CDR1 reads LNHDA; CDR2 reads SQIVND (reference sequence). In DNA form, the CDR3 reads TGTGCGGCAAGCGCCGGGTGGTACACTGAAGCTTTCTTT. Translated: CAASAGWYTEAFF.

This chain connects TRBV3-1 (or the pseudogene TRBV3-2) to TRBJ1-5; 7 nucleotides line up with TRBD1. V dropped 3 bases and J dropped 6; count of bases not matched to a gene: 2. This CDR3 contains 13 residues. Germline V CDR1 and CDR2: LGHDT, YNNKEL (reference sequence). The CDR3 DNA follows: TGTGCCAGCAGCCACAGGGGGAGTCAGCCCCAGCATTTT. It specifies CASSHRGSQPQHF.

The CDR3 sequence is CASTATRKWEQFF. In DNA, the CDR3 is TGTGCCAGCACCGCTACTAGGAAGTGGGAGCAGTTCTTC. This chain joins TRBV12-3 or TRBV12-4 and TRBJ2-1, with D perhaps matching TRBD2 (5 bases). The ends were cut back, 7 bases at V and 10 bases at J, with 17 bases in the middle. CDR3 length equals 13 residues.

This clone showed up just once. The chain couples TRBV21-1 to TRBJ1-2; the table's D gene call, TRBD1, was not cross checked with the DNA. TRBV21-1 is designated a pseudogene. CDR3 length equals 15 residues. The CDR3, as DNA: TGTGCCAGCAGCACCCGACAGGTTGTGGACTATGGCTACACCTTC. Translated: CASSTRQVVDYGYTF.

The CDR3 sequence is CASSGGQVMNTEAFF. The CDR3 coding sequence is TGTGCCAGCAGCGGAGGACAGGTAATGAACACTGAAGCTTTCTTT. The rearrangement joins TRBV11-1 to TRBJ1-1, with 7 bases fitting TRBD1. V shed 5 bases, J shed 0 bases, and the junction held 6 bases outside the gene matches. The CDR3 covers 15 residues. Germline CDR1 and CDR2: SGHAT and FQDESV (reference sequence).

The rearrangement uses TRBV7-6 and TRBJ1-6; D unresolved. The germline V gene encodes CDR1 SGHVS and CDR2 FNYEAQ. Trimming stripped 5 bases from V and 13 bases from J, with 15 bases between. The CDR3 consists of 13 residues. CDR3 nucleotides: TGTGCCAGCAGCCAAAAAGAAGGTGTCCCCCTCCACTTT. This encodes CASSQKEGVPLHF.

The CDR3 protein is CAISESRSNAYEQYF. In nucleotides, the CDR3 is TGTGCCATCAGTGAGTCGCGCAGTAACGCCTACGAGCAGTACTTC. The chain is built from TRBV10-3 and TRBJ2-7, with D unresolved. V lost 0 bases and J lost 2, with 11 bases in between. CDR3 length: 15 residues. Germline V gives CDR1 ENHRY, CDR2 SYGVKD.

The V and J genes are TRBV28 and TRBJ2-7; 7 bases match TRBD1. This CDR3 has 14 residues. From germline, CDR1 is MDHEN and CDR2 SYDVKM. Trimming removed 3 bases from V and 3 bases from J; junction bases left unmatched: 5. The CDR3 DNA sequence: TGTGCCAGCAGTTTGACAGGGAACCGCTACGAGCAGTACTTC. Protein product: CASSLTGNRYEQYF.

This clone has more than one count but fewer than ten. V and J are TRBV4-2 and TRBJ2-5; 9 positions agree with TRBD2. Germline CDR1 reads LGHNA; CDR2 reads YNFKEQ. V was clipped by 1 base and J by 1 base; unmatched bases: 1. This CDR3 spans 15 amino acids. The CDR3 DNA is TGTGCCAGCAGCCAAGGGACTAGCGCCCAAGAGACCCAGTACTTC. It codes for CASSQGTSAQETQYF.

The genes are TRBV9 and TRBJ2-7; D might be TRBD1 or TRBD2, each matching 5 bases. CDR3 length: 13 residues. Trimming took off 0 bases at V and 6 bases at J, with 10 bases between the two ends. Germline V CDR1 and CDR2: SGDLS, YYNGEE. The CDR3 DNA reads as TGTGCCAGCAGCGTAGCGGGGCTTTCCGAGCAGTACTTC. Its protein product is CASSVAGLSEQYF. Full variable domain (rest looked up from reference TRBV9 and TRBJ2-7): DSGVTQTPKHLITATGQRVTLRCSPRSGDLSVYWYQQSLDQGLQFLIQYYNGEERAKGNILERFSAQQFPDLHSELNLSSLELGDSALYFCASSVAGLSEQYFGPGTRLTVT.

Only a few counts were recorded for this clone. Here the CDR3 DNA reads TGTGCCAGCAGTTCTACAGGGAGCTCCTACAATGAGCAGTTCTTC. Encoded protein: CASSSTGSSYNEQFF. V usage is TRBV6-5 and J usage is TRBJ2-1, with a tentative D call TRBD1 (6 bases). V shed 4 bases and J shed 0 bases, with 10 bases lying between them. CDR1 and CDR2 from the germline V gene are MNHEY and SVGAGI. The CDR3 runs 15 residues.

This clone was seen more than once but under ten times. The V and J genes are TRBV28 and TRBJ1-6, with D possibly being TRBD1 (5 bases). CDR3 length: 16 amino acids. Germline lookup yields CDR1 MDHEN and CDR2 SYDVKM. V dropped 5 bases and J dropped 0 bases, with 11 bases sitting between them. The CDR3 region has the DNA TGTGCCAGCAGTCACAGGAGGAGCTCCTATAATTCACCCCTCCACTTT. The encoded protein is CASSHRRSSYNSPLHF.

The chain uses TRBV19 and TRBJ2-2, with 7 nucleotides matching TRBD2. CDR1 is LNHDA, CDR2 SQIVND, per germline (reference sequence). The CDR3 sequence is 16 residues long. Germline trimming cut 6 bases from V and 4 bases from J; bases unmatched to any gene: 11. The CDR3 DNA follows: TGTGCCAGTAGGGGGTTTGCGGGGGAGGTCACCGGGGAGCTGTTTTTT. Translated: CASRGFAGEVTGELFF.

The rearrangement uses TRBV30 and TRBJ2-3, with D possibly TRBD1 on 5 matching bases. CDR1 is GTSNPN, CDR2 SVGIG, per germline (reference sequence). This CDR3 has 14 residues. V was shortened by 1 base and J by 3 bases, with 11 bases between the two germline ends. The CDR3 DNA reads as TGTGCCTGGAGTGAGGTCAGGGAAACAGATACGCAGTATTTT. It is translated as CAWSEVRETDTQYF.

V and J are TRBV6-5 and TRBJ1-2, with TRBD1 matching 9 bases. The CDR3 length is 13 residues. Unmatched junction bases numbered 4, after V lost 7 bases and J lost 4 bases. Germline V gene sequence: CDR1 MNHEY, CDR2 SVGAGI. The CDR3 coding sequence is TGTGCCAGCACCCCGGACAGGGGCTATGGCTACACCTTC. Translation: CASTPDRGYGYTF.

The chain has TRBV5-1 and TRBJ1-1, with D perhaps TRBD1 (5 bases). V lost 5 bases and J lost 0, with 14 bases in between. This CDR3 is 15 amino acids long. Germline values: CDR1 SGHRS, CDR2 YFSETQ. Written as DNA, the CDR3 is TGCGCCAGCAGAACGGTGGGGGTTATGAACACTGAAGCTTTCTTT. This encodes CASRTVGVMNTEAFF.

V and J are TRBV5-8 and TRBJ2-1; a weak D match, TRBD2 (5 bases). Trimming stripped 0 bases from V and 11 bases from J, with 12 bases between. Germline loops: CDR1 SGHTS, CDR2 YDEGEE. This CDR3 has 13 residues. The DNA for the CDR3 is TGTGCCAGCAGCTTGGGAGGGCGGAACCAGCAGTTCTTC. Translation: CASSLGGRNQQFF.

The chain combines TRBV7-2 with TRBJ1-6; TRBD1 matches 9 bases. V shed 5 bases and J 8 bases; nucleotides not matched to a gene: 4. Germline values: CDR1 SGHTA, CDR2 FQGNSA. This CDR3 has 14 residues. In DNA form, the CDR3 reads TGTGCCAGCAGCCCACGGACAGGGGATTCACCCCTCCACTTT. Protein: CASSPRTGDSPLHF.